This paragraph reports one TCR beta chain. This clonotype has ten or more counts. This receptor's antigen is unknown. The sample holds no much larger clone one base away, and base qualities are not on file. Libraries were made using RACE. The instrument given in TCRdb is NextSeq 500. Library preparation attached unique molecular identifiers to individual cDNA molecules for quantitative, reproducible TCR counting. Both TCR alpha and TCR beta chains were sequenced from each blood RNA sample. The source study handled its data this way. Samples had a median of about 96,000 TCRs, with a range from roughly 23,224 to 750,000. The Decombinator software suite was used to annotate V, J and CDR3 in the TCR reads. For the PS versus PT1 abundance plots, all samples were subsampled to the same number of TCRs (28,000). TCRs were defined as expanded if absent before sensitization and observed at least eight times at the 2-week time point. Clones were called with MiXCR by TCRdb after fastp trimmed the public reads at Q25, and only in-frame beta chains were retained. Under each unique CDR3 protein, matching rows form one entry showing the most common genes and DNA. None of the V and J calls come from the authors' own analysis; TCRdb made them. The sample table shows about 80,000 distinct CDR3 sequences, and about 6.8% are seen once. The ten largest clones represent roughly 1.6% of the sample.

V lost 1 base and J lost 0 bases; the stretch between them is 6 bases long. Taken from cysteine to phenylalanine, the CDR3 has 14 residues. CDR3 DNA is the only sequence kept; it has 42 bases, read in frame from the first base. CDR1 SGHVS and CDR2 FNYEAQ are derived from the germline V gene. This sample is drawn from a study of human T cells and chemical hapten exposure (dated by TCRdb to the early 2020s). Some background on the complete study: For sensitization, 2% DPC in acetone was applied to a 2 cm by 2 cm area of upper inner arm skin. Most of the patients in the cohort were female, and the cohort covered alopecia areata with under or over 50% scalp involvement, alopecia totalis and alopecia universalis. Patch testing was performed on the upper back with Finn chambers containing 0.01% DPC, and the patch tests were scored after 6 days according to International Contact Dermatitis Research Group standards. Libraries were pooled for sequencing, and per-sample TCR yields varied mainly because of small differences in library volumes within the pool. Blood samples were taken from patients before sensitization (week 0) and then at 2, 6 and about 24 weeks after DPC sensitization. In alopecia patients, the study followed how the peripheral blood TCR repertoire changed in vivo over primary and secondary sensitization to diphenylcyclopropenone (DPC), a hapten. For TCR sequencing, blood came from 25 to 35 alopecia patients at anywhere from one to four time points (pre-sensitization, 2, 6 and 24 weeks). Patients additionally received weekly therapeutic DPC doses to the scalp throughout the approximately 22-week study period. Summary of the overall study and its limitations: After repeated subsampling, changes were observed in the strength of the expansion versus patch-test correlation and in the threshold at which the correlation became significant. DPC sensitization did not change the number of TCRs with a frequency above 1 in 1000, and there was no evidence of changes in global repertoire structure. Because every patient had alopecia, a presumed autoimmune disease, the patients' immune response might differ from that of healthy individuals. Patch test score correlated positively with the number of PT1 expanded TCRs, reaching significance at thresholds 8, 16 and 32 but not at 4. Compared with pre-sensitization or healthy control sets, expanded TCRs formed significantly more large CDR3 similarity clusters, which is consistent with antigen-driven responses.

Reading the label with the study, this specimen's time point is: patch test 1, 2 weeks after DPC sensitization. The treatment or condition label of this sample denotes: therapeutic diphenylcyclopropenone sensitization with weekly scalp DPC. Blood at each patch-test visit was drawn before the patch test was applied. Eligible patients were aged 18 to 70, diagnosed with alopecia, deemed suitable for DPC therapy, and excluded if pregnant. Total RNA was extracted from unfractionated whole blood collected in Tempus Blood RNA tubes. The TCR sequence derives from a woman aged 25 to 39 with alopecia areata. Some clones in this sample may be carry-over from other donors' samples. The input for sequencing was whole blood, taken in connection with sensitization to the hapten diphenylcyclopropenone (DPC). The sequence links TRBV7-6 to TRBJ1-1; no D segment can be confidently identified. The CDR3 is CASSLEQLNTEAFF. Read as DNA, the sequence is TGTGCCAGCAGCTTAGAACAGCTGAACACTGAAGCTTTCTTT.